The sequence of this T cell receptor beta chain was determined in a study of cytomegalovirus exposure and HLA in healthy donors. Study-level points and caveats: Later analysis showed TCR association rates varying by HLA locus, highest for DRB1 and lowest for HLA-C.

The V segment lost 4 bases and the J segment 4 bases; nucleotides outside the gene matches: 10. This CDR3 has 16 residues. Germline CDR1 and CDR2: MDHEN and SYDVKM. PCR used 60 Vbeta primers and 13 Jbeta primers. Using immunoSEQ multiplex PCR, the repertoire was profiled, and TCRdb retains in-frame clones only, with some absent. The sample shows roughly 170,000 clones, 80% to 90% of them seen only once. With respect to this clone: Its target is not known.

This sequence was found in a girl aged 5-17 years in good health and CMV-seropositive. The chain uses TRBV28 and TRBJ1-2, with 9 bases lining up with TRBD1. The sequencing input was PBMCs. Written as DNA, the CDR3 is TGTGCCAGCAGTTCTTCTGGACAGGGGACGCCCTATGGCTACACCTTC. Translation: CASSSSGQGTPYGYTF.